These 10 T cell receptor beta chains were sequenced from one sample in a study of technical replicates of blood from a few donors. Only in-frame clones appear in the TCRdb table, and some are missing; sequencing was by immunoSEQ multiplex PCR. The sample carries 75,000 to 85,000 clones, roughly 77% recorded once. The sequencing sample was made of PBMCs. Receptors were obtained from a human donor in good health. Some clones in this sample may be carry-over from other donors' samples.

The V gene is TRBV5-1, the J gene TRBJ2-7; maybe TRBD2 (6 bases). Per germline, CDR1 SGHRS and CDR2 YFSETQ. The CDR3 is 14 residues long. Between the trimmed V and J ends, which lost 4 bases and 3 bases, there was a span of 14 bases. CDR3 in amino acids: CASSSTGVGYEQYF. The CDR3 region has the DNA TGCGCCAGCAGCAGCACGGGAGTAGGCTACGAGCAGTACTTC.

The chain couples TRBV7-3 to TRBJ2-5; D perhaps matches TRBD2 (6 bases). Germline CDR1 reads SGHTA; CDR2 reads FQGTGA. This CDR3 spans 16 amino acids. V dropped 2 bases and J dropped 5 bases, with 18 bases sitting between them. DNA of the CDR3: TGTGCCAGCAGCTTATACGGGAGACGCTCCGGGGAGACCCAGTACTTC. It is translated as CASSLYGRRSGETQYF.

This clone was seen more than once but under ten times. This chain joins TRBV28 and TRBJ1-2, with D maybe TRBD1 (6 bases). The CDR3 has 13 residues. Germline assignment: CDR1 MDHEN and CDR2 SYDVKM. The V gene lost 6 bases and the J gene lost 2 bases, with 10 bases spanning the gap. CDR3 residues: CASREQGNYGYTF. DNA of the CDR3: TGTGCCAGCAGGGAACAGGGAAACTATGGCTACACCTTC.

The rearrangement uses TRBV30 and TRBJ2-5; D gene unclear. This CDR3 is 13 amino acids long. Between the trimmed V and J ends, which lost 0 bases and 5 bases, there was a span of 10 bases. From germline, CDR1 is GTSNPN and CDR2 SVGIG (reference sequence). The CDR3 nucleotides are TGTGCCTGGAGTGTACTTGCACAGGAGACCCAGTACTTC. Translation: CAWSVLAQETQYF. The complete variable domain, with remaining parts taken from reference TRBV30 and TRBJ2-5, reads SQTIHQWPATLVQPVGSPLSLECTVEGTSNPNLYWYRQAAGRGLQLLFYSVGIGQISSEVPQNLSASRPQDRQFILSSKKLLLSDSGFYLCAWSVLAQETQYFGPGTRLLVL.

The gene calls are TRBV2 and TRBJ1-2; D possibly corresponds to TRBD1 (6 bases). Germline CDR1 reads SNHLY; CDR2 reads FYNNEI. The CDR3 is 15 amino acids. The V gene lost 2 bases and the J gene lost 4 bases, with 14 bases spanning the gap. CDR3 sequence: CASSETTGYGYGYTF. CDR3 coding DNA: TGTGCCAGCAGTGAAACCACAGGGTACGGCTATGGCTACACCTTC. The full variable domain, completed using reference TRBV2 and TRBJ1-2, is EPEVTQTPSHQVTQMGQEVILRCVPISNHLYFYWYRQILGQKVEFLVSFYNNEISEKSEIFDDQFSVERPDGSNFTLKIRSTKLEDSAMYFCASSETTGYGYGYTFGSGTRLTVV.

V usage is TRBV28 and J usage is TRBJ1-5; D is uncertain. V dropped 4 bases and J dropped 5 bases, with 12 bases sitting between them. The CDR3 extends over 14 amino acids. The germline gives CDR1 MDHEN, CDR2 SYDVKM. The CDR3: CASSYEGRDQPQHF. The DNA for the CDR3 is TGTGCCAGCAGTTACGAGGGTAGGGATCAGCCCCAGCATTTT.

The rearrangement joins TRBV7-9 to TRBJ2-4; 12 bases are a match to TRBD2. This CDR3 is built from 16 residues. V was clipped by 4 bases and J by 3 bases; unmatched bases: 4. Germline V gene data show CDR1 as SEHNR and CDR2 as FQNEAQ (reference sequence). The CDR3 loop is CASSWTSGKGKNIQYF. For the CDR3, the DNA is TGTGCCAGCAGCTGGACTAGCGGGAAGGGCAAAAACATTCAGTACTTC.

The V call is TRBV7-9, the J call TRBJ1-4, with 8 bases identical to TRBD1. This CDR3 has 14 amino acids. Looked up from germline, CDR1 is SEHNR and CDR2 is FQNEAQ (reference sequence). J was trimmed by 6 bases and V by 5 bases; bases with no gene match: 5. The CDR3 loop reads CASSPRTGHEKLFF. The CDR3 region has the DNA TGTGCCAGCAGCCCGCGGACAGGGCATGAAAAACTGTTTTTT. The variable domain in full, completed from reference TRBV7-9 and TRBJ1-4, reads DTGVSQNPRHKITKRGQNVTFRCDPISEHNRLYWYRQTLGQGPEFLTYFQNEAQLEKSRLLSDRFSAERPKGSFSTLEIQRTEQGDSAMYLCASSPRTGHEKLFFGSGTQLSVL.

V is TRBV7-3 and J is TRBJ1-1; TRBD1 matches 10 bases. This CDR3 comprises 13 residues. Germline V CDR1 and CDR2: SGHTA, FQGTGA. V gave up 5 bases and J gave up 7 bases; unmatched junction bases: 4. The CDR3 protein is CASSPDRGREAFF. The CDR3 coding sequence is TGTGCCAGCAGCCCAGACAGGGGGCGTGAAGCTTTCTTT.

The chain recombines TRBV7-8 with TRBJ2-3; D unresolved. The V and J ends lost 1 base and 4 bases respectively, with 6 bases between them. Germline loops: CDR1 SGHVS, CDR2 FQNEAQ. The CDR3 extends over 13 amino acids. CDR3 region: CASSLGSADTQYF. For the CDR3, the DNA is TGTGCCAGCAGCTTAGGTAGTGCAGATACGCAGTATTTT.